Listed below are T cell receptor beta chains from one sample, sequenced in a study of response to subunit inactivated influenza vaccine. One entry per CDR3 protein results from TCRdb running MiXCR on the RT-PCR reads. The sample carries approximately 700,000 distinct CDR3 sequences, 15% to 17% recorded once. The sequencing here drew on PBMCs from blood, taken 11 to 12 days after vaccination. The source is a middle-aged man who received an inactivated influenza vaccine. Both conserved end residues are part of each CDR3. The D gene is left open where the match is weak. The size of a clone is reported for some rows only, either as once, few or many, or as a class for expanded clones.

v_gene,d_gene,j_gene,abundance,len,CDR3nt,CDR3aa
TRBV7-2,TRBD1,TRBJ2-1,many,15,TGTGCCAGCAGCCTGGACAGGGGTGTCTACAATGAGCAGTTCTTC,CASSLDRGVYNEQFF
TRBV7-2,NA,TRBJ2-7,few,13,TGTGCCAGCAGCTTAGCGGGACGTGCCGAGCAGTACTTC,CASSLAGRAEQYF
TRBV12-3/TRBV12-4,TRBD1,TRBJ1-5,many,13,TGTGCCAGCAGCGACAGGGGGAATCAGCCCCAGCATTTT,CASSDRGNQPQHF
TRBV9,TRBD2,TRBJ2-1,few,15,TGTGCCAGCAACCTAGTGGGGACTAGCGGCAATGAGCAGTTCTTC,CASNLVGTSGNEQFF
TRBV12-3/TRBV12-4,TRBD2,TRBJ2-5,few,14,TGTGCCAGCAGTAATAGCGGGAGTGGAGAGACCCAGTACTTC,CASSNSGSGETQYF
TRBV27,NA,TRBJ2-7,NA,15,TGTGCCAGCAGTCCCTTCGAGAACCCGAGGGACGAGCAGTACTTC,CASSPFENPRDEQYF
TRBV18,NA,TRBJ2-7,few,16,TGTGCCAGCTCACCACCACCGGGACAACTGGCGTACGAGCAGTACTTC,CASSPPPGQLAYEQYF
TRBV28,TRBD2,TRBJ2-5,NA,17,TGTGCCAGCAGCCCCGCATCGGGGCGCGGGGGTCAAGAGACCCAGTACTTC,CASSPASGRGGQETQYF
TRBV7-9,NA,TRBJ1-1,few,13,TGTGCCAGCAGCTTAAAGGGCCCCACTGAAGCTTTCTTT,CASSLKGPTEAFF
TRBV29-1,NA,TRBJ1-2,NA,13,TGCAGCGTACCGTCAGACAGCCGCTATGGCTACACCTTC,CSVPSDSRYGYTF
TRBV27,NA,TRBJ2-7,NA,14,TGTGCCAGCAGTTTATACGCCAGCTCCTACGAGCAGTACTTC,CASSLYASSYEQYF
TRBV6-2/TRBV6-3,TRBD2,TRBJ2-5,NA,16,TGTGCCAGCAGTAACCGGTTGCGGGAGACGAAAGAGACCCAGTACTTC,CASSNRLRETKETQYF
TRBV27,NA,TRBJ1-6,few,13,TGTGCCAGCAGTTCAAGACCGTATTCACCCCTCCACTTT,CASSSRPYSPLHF
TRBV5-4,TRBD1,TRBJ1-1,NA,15,TGTGCCAGCAGCCACGTACAGGGGCCAGGGACTGAAGCTTTCTTT,CASSHVQGPGTEAFF
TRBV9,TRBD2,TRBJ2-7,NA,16,TGTGCCAGCAGCGTAGAAGCGGGAGGGCCTGTCTACGAGCAGTACTTC,CASSVEAGGPVYEQYF
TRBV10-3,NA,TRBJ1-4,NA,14,TGTGCCATCAGACCGGACAGCACTAATGAAAAACTGTTTTTT,CAIRPDSTNEKLFF
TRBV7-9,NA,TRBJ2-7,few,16,TGTGCCAGCAGCCCTCCGGTGAGGTCCCACTCCTACGAGCAGTACTTC,CASSPPVRSHSYEQYF
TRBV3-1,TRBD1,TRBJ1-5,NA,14,TGTGCCAGCAGCCAAGCCTCAGGGGGACAGCCCCAGCATTTT,CASSQASGGQPQHF
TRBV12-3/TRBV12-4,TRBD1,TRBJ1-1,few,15,TGTGCCAGCAGTTTAATAGCCGGGACAGGGAGTAGGGCTTTCTTT,CASSLIAGTGSRAFF
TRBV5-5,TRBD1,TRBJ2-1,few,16,TGTGCCAGCAGCTCACAGGGGGTGGTGTCCTACAATGAGCAGTTCTTC,CASSSQGVVSYNEQFF
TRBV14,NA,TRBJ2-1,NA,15,TGTGCCAGCAGCCAGACGGGCGGTTTGTTTAATGAGCAGTTCTTC,CASSQTGGLFNEQFF
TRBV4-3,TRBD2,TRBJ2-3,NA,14,TGCGCCAGCAGCCCGCACCCAGGACTAGCGGCCCTAAATTTT,CASSPHPGLAALNF
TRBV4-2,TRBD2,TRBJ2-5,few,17,TGTGCCAGCAGCCAACAAGTAGGACTAGCGGGAGGGGAGACCCAGTACTTC,CASSQQVGLAGGETQYF
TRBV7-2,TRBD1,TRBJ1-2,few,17,TGTGCCAGCAGCTTTACTCCCGGAGGACAGGGGGCGAGTGGCTACACCTTC,CASSFTPGGQGASGYTF
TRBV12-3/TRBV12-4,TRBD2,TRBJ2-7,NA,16,TGTGCCAGCGGGGAAAGGGGCGGGGGGTCATCCTACGAGCAGTACTTC,CASGERGGGSSYEQYF
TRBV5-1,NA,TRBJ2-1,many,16,TGCGCCAGCAGCTTGGTCGCGACGAGCTCCTACAATGAGCAGTTCTTC,CASSLVATSSYNEQFF
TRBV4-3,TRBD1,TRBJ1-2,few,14,TGCGCCAGCAGCCTGGGACAGTTCAACTATGGCTACACCTTC,CASSLGQFNYGYTF
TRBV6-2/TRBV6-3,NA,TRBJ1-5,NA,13,TGTGCCAGCACGGGCTATAGCAATCAGCCCCAGCGTTTT,CASTGYSNQPQRF
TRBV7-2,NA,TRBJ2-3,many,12,TGTGCCAGCAGCTTTAACACAGATACGCAGTATTTT,CASSFNTDTQYF
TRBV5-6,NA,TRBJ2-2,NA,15,TGTGCCAGCAGCTTCGTGGGAGGAGACACCGGGGAGCTGTTTTTT,CASSFVGGDTGELFF
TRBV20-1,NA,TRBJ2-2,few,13,TGCAGTGCTAGAGGGACGAACACCGGGGAGCTGTTTTTT,CSARGTNTGELFF
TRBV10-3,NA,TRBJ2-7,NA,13,TGTGCCATCAAGCCCCGGGACGGACTTAGGCAGTACTTC,CAIKPRDGLRQYF
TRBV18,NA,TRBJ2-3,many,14,TGTGCCAGCTCACCGTACCTCACACCAAATACGCAGTATTTT,CASSPYLTPNTQYF
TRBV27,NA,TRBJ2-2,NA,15,TGTGCCAGCAGTTCCGAGCAGACGAACACCGGGGAGCTGTTTTTT,CASSSEQTNTGELFF
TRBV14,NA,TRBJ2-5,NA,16,TGTGCCAGCAGCCAAATTGGCGGAGCACTTGAAGAGACCCAGTACTTC,CASSQIGGALEETQYF
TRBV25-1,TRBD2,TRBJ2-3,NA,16,TGTGCCAGCAGTCACCCGTTAGCGGGGGGCACAGATACGCAGTATTTT,CASSHPLAGGTDTQYF
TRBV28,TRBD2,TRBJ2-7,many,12,TGTGCCAGCAGTAGCGGGAGATACGAGCAGTACTTC,CASSSGRYEQYF
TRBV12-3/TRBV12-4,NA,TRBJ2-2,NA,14,TGTGCCAGCAGTCAGCCCCCAGGCACCGGGGAGCTGTTTTTT,CASSQPPGTGELFF
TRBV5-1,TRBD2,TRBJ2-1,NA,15,TGCGCCAGCAGCACCCTAGCGGGAGATTACAATGAGCAGTTCTTC,CASSTLAGDYNEQFF
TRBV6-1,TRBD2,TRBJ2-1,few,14,TGTGCCAGCAGAGACACGGGACTAACGGATGAGCAGTTCTTC,CASRDTGLTDEQFF
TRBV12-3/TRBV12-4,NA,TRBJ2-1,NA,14,TGTGCCAGCAGTTTAATGCGGAAAGACAATGAGCAGTTCTTC,CASSLMRKDNEQFF
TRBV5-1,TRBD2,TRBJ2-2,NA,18,TGCGCCAGCAACACCCTAGCGGGAGGAACTTCGAACACCGGGGAGCTGTTTTTT,CASNTLAGGTSNTGELFF
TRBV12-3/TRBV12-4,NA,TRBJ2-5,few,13,TGTGCCAGCAGTCGACAGGACCAAGAGACCCAGTACTTC,CASSRQDQETQYF